This TCR beta chain comes out of a study of OX40 agonist ivuxolimab in advanced cancers. On the study more broadly: Intravenous ivuxolimab was administered to patients every 2 weeks at 0.01 to 10 mg/kg. Overall study findings and caveats: CD8+ T cells (on average) carried more expanded clones than CD4+ T cells. Undetermined was the antigen specificity of the expanded peripheral T cells.

With respect to this clone: What it binds is unknown.

The CDR3 totals 13 residues. V was shortened by 3 bases and J by 3 bases, with 8 bases between the two germline ends. CDR1 and CDR2 from the germline V gene are LNHNV and YYDKDF (reference sequence). The assay was immunoSEQ multiplex PCR, and TCRdb's table has in-frame clones only and misses some. The profile shows some 60,000 clones, 70% to 90% of them singletons. This specimen consisted of CD4+ or CD8+ T cells sorted from blood, obtained in a trial of the OX40 agonist ivuxolimab. The chain is built from TRBV15 and TRBJ1-2, with unresolved D. The TCR sequence derives from an adult with an advanced solid tumor such as melanoma, head and neck, liver or kidney cancer. CDR3 in DNA: TGTGCCACCAGCAGCAGGACGGACTATGGCTACACCTTC. This gives the protein CATSSRTDYGYTF.